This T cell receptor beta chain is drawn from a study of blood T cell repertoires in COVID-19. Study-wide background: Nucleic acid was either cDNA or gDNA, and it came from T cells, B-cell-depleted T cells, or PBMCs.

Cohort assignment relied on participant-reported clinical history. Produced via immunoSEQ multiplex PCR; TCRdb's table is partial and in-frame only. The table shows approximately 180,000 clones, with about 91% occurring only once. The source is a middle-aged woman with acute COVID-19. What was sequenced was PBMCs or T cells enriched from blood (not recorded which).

CDR3 sequence (DNA): TGTGCCAGTAGTATCGGTACAGGGACAAACACCGGGGAGCTGTTTTTT. Translated: CASSIGTGTNTGELFF. The chain links TRBV19 to TRBJ2-2, with a weak D call TRBD1 (6 bases). The V end was cut by 3 bases, the J end by 2 bases, with 13 bases between. The V gene's germline CDR1 is LNHDA and CDR2 SQIVND (reference sequence). The CDR3 sequence is 16 residues long.